This T cell receptor beta chain was found in a study of T cell changes during pregnancy in multiple sclerosis. This table comes from immunoSEQ multiplex PCR, and its TCRdb copy is limited to in-frame clones, with some not included. The sample has 90,000 or so clones; approximately 95% are singletons. The CDR3 runs 14 residues. Germline lookup yields CDR1 MDHEN and CDR2 SYDVKM. Trimming cost V 5 bases and J 3 bases; bases outside gene matches: 3. This TCR derives from a female donor in good health, enrolled as a control in a pregnancy study. This sample comprised peripheral blood, obtained after pregnancy. V usage is TRBV28 and J usage is TRBJ2-2; 7 bases align to TRBD1. This CDR3 reads CASSQTGHTGELFF. The CDR3, as DNA: TGTGCCAGCAGTCAGACAGGGCACACCGGGGAGCTGTTTTTT.